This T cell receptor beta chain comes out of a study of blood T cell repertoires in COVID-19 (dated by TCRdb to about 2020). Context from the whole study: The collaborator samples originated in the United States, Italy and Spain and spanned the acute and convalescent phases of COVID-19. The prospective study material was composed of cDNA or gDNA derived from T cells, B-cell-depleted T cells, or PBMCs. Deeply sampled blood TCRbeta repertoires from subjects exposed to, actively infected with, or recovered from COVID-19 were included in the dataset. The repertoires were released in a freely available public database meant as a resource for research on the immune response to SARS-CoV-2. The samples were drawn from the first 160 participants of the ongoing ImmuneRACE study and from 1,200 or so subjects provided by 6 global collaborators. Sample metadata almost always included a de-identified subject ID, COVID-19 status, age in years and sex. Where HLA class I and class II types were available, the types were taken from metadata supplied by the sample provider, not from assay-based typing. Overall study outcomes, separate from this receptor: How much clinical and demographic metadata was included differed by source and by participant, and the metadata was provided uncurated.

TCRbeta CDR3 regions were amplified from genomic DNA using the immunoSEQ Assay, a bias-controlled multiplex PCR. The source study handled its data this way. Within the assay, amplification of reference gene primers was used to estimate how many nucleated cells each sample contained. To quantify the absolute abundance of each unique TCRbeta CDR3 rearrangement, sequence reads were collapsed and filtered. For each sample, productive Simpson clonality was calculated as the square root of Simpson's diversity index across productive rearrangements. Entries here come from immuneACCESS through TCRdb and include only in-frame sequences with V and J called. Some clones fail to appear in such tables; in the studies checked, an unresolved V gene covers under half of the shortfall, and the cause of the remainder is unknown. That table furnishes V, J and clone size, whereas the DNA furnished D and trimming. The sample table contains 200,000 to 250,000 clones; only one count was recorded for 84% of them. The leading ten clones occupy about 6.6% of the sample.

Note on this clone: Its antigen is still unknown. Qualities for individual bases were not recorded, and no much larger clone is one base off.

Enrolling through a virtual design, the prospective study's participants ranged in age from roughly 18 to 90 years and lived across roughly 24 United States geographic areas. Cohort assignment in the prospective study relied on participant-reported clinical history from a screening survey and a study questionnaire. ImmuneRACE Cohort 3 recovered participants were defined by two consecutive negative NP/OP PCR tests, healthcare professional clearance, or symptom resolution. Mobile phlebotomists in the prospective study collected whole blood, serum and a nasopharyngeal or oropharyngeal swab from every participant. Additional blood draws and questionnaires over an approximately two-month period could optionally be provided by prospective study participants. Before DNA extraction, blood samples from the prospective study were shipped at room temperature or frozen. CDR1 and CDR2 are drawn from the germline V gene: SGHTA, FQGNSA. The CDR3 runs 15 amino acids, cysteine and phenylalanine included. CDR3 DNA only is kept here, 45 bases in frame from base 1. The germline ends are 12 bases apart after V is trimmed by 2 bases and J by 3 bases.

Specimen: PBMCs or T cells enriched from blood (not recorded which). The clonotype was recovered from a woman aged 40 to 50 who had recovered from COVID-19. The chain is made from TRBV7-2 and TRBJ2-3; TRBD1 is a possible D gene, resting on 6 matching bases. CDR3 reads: CASSLSTGQTDTQYF. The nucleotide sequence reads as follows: TGTGCCAGCAGCTTATCGACAGGACAGACAGATACGCAGTATTTT.